The 23 T cell receptor beta chains given below trace back to one sample, sequenced in a study of blood T cell repertoires in COVID-19. This table comes from immunoSEQ multiplex PCR, and its TCRdb copy is limited to in-frame clones, with some not included. Of about 180,000 clones in the sample, 85% to 90% were seen once. The sequencing sample was made of PBMCs or T cells enriched from blood (not recorded which). The receptors shown here come from a man aged 35-49 years who had recovered from COVID-19.

CDR3 amino acids: CASSIKSGGGKLFF. For the CDR3, the DNA is TGTGCCAGTAGTATTAAATCCGGGGGGGGAAAACTGTTTTTT. The V call is TRBV19, the J call TRBJ1-4, with a weak D call TRBD1 (5 bases). The CDR3 runs 14 residues. The V end lost 3 bases, the J end lost 10 bases, and 15 bases lay between the germline ends. Looked up from germline, CDR1 is LNHDA and CDR2 is SQIVND (reference sequence). Together with reference TRBV19 and TRBJ1-4, the CDR3 gives the full variable domain: DGGITQSPKYLFRKEGQNVTLSCEQNLNHDAMYWYRQDPGQGLRLIYYSQIVNDFQKGDIAEGYSVSREKKESFPLTVTSAQKNPTAFYLCASSIKSGGGKLFFGSGTQLSVL.

The chain has TRBV19 and TRBJ2-2, with 9 bases that match TRBD1. Germline loops: CDR1 LNHDA, CDR2 SQIVND (reference sequence). This CDR3 is 15 amino acids long. V was pared by 5 bases and J by 4 bases, with 5 bases of the junction left unmatched. The DNA of the CDR3 is TGTGCCAGTAGTCCCCAGACAGGGGGCACCGGGGAGCTGTTTTTT. Translation gives CASSPQTGGTGELFF.

The chain links TRBV19 to TRBJ1-5, with TRBD1 identical over 7 bases. Germline-derived CDR1 and CDR2 are LNHDA and SQIVND (reference sequence). The CDR3 covers 16 residues. The V and J ends lost 4 bases and 6 bases, in that order; junction bases with no gene match: 12. The CDR3 DNA is TGTGCCAGTAGTACAGAAGACAGGGTTCTTGGTCAGCCCCAGCATTTT. The encoded protein is CASSTEDRVLGQPQHF.

J is TRBJ1-6 and V is TRBV12-3 or TRBV12-4, with D possibly matching TRBD1 (5 bases). V lost 5 bases to trimming and J lost 8 bases, with 7 bases between them. There are 12 residues in the CDR3. This chain's CDR3 is CASSRQYSPLHF. Here the CDR3 DNA reads TGTGCCAGCAGTCGACAGTATTCACCCCTCCACTTT.

The CDR3 sequence is CATLTENTGELFF. The DNA of the CDR3 is TGTGCCACTCTGACAGAGAACACCGGGGAGCTGTTTTTT. The chain couples TRBV5-8 to TRBJ2-2, with a tentative D call TRBD1 (5 bases). Trimming took off 9 bases at V and 1 base at J, with 10 bases between the two ends. The length of the CDR3 is 13 residues. The germline CDR1 and CDR2 sequences are SGHTS and YDEGEE.

The CDR3 DNA sequence: TGTGCCAGCAGTCCCCGGGACTTATGGAATGAGCAGTTCTTC. Amino acids: CASSPRDLWNEQFF. V usage is TRBV28 and J usage is TRBJ2-1; a weak D match, TRBD2 (6 bases). V shed 5 bases and J shed 7 bases, with 15 bases lying between them. There are 14 residues in the CDR3. The germline CDR1 and CDR2 sequences are MDHEN and SYDVKM.

The chain recombines TRBV7-6 with TRBJ1-5; 7 bases agree with TRBD1. Looked up from germline, CDR1 is SGHVS and CDR2 is FNYEAQ. Trimming removed 5 bases from V and 4 bases from J; junction bases left unmatched: 8. The CDR3 length is 15 residues. The CDR3 coding sequence is TGTGCCAGCAGCCGAGGGACAGAAGGTAATCAGCCCCAGCATTTT. It translates to CASSRGTEGNQPQHF.

Here the CDR3 reads CASSASGTGTRTDTQYF. CDR3 coding DNA: TGCGCCAGCAGCGCTTCGGGCACCGGGACTCGCACAGATACGCAGTATTTT. The chain uses TRBV5-1 and TRBJ2-3, with D perhaps TRBD2 (6 bases). From germline, CDR1 is SGHRS and CDR2 YFSETQ. With 4 bases removed from V and 1 base from J, the gap between germline ends came to 19 bases. The CDR3 runs to 17 residues. Full variable domain (outside the CDR3, taken from reference TRBV5-1 and TRBJ2-3): KAGVTQTPRYLIKTRGQQVTLSCSPISGHRSVSWYQQTPGQGLQFLFEYFSETQRNKGNFPGRFSGRQFSNSRSEMNVSTLELGDSALYLCASSASGTGTRTDTQYFGPGTRLTVL.

The V and J genes are TRBV20-1 and TRBJ2-7; D call uncertain. Germline-derived CDR1 and CDR2 are DFQATT and SNEGSKA (reference sequence). The CDR3 covers 11 residues. Trimming took 3 bases from V and 4 from J, leaving 7 bases between them. In DNA, the CDR3 is TGCAGTGCTAGCTTACTTTACGAGCAGTACTTC. This encodes CSASLLYEQYF.

This clone was detected a few times. V is TRBV30 and J is TRBJ2-2; TRBD2 aligns across 7 bases. V trimming: 0 bases; J trimming: 8 bases; junction bases outside the gene matches: 9. This CDR3 has 15 residues. The germline V gene has CDR1 GTSNPN and CDR2 SVGIG (reference sequence). The CDR3 loop is CAWSVQTAGRGELFF. Here the CDR3 DNA reads TGTGCCTGGAGTGTACAGACAGCCGGGAGGGGGGAGCTGTTTTTT.

V is TRBV21-1 and J is TRBJ1-4; no check of the table's D call, TRBD1, against the DNA was made. TRBV21-1 is a listed pseudogene. CDR3 length: 14 residues. The CDR3 bases are TGTGCCCTGTCAGGGCATCTAAGGGGAGAAAAACTGTTTTTT. This codes for CALSGHLRGEKLFF.

V gene TRBV7-2 combines with J gene TRBJ2-3; a weak D match, TRBD2 (5 bases). Germline CDR1 and CDR2: SGHTA and FQGNSA. The V and J ends lost 2 bases and 3 bases respectively, with 6 bases between them. The CDR3 spans 13 residues. The CDR3 loop is CASSLRRTDTQYF. CDR3 bases: TGTGCCAGCAGCTTAAGGAGGACAGATACGCAGTATTTT.

The chain combines TRBV5-4 with TRBJ2-5; no clear D gene. The CDR3 runs to 15 residues. Germline values: CDR1 SGHNT, CDR2 YYREEE (reference sequence). V was shortened by 0 bases and J by 5 bases, with 14 bases between the two germline ends. Written as DNA, the CDR3 is TGTGCCAGCAGCTTGGGATCCCTAGGTTTGGAGACCCAGTACTTC. Translated: CASSLGSLGLETQYF.

The rearrangement links TRBV11-3 to TRBJ1-6; 10 nucleotides match TRBD1. CDR1 and CDR2 from the germline V gene are SGHNT and YENEEA. This CDR3 has 14 amino acids. V lost 10 bases to trimming and J lost 8 bases; unmatched junction nucleotides: 8. The CDR3 here is CAIRSGTGDSPLHF. The CDR3 nucleotides read TGTGCCATTCGATCGGGGACAGGGGATTCACCCCTCCACTTT.

V usage is TRBV30 and J usage is TRBJ1-5, with D maybe TRBD1 (5 bases). The CDR3 consists of 15 residues. V lost 1 base and J 7 bases, leaving 17 bases between the germline ends. Germline CDR1 is GTSNPN and CDR2 is SVGIG (reference sequence). The CDR3 DNA follows: TGTGCCTGGAGTGCGGGGGTCAGGATGGGGCAGCCCCAGCATTTT. This encodes CAWSAGVRMGQPQHF.

V and J are TRBV14 and TRBJ1-2, with TRBD1 matching over 7 bases. The CDR3 has 15 residues. In germline, CDR1 is SGHDN, CDR2 FVKESK. With 3 bases clipped from V and 7 bases from J, the junction kept 11 bases outside the gene matches. This chain's CDR3 is CASSHMGQPSGGYTF. CDR3 in DNA: TGTGCCAGCAGCCATATGGGACAGCCCTCCGGTGGCTACACCTTC. The full variable domain, rest sourced from reference TRBV14 and TRBJ1-2, is EAGVTQFPSHSVIEKGQTVTLRCDPISGHDNLYWYRRVMGKEIKFLLHFVKESKQDESGMPNNRFLAERTGGTYSTLKVQPAELEDSGVYFCASSHMGQPSGGYTFGSGTRLTVV.

The V gene is TRBV21-1, the J gene TRBJ2-7; the D call TRBD2 from the table was never checked on the DNA. TRBV21-1 is a pseudogene locus. CDR3 size: 13 residues. For the CDR3, the DNA is TGTGCCAGCACTTCCTTCGGACTAGCGAGGCAGTACTTC. It translates to CASTSFGLARQYF.

The chain carries TRBV5-8 and TRBJ1-1; D possibly corresponds to TRBD1 (5 bases). The V end lost 4 bases, the J end lost 6 bases, and 16 bases lay between the germline ends. The CDR3 spans 14 residues. CDR1 is SGHTS, CDR2 YDEGEE, per germline. The DNA of the CDR3 is TGTGCCAGCAGCGGCGGACAATTTAAGGCTGAAGCTTTCTTT. Its translation: CASSGGQFKAEAFF.

This chain uses TRBV5-1 with TRBJ2-1; the D gene is possibly TRBD2 (6 bases). Looked up from germline, CDR1 is SGHRS and CDR2 is YFSETQ. This CDR3 region has 14 residues. Trimming took off 7 bases at V and 3 bases at J, with 14 bases between the two ends. The CDR3 DNA reads as TGCGCCAGCTTCCCGGTGGGGGGCTACAATGAGCAGTTCTTC. As protein: CASFPVGGYNEQFF.

The gene calls are TRBV29-1 and TRBJ1-4; 10 positions match TRBD1. The trim removed 4 bases at V and 8 bases at J, leaving 4 bases unmatched. The CDR3 is 13 amino acids. In germline, CDR1 is SQVTM, CDR2 ANQGSEA. The CDR3 DNA reads TGCAGCGTTGGGGGACAGGGGTCGGAAAAACTGTTTTTT. Residues: CSVGGQGSEKLFF.

The chain joins TRBV19 to TRBJ1-3, with D possibly being TRBD1 (6 bases). Germline values: CDR1 LNHDA, CDR2 SQIVND (reference sequence). With 5 bases removed from V and 0 bases from J, the gap between germline ends came to 20 bases. The CDR3 has 18 amino acids. The CDR3 nucleotides read TGTGCCAGTAGTCAACGGCCATGGACAGACTTCTCTGGAAACACCATATATTTT. Amino acid sequence: CASSQRPWTDFSGNTIYF.

The rearrangement uses TRBV29-1 and TRBJ1-1, with 7 bases matching TRBD1. The CDR3 is 12 amino acids. V gave up 4 bases and J gave up 11 bases; unmatched junction bases: 10. CDR1 is SQVTM, CDR2 ANQGSEA, per germline. The CDR3 region has the DNA TGCAGCGTTGCGGAGGGGGCGCAGACTGCTTTCTTT. As protein: CSVAEGAQTAFF.

The chain recombines TRBV10-2 with TRBJ1-1; D is perhaps TRBD1 (6 bases). The ends were cut back, 2 bases at V and 4 bases at J, with 8 bases in the middle. CDR3 length equals 13 residues. Germline V gene sequence: CDR1 WSHSY, CDR2 SAAADI. The CDR3 nucleotides are TGCGCCAGCAGTGAGACAGGGCGCACTGAAGCTTTCTTT. Translating gives CASSETGRTEAFF.